One sample yielded the 23 T cell receptor beta chains listed below, sequenced in a study of blood T cell repertoires in COVID-19. The table came from immunoSEQ multiplex PCR; TCRdb's copy has only in-frame clones and leaves some out. The sample has 150,000 to 250,000 clones, approximately 82% seen once. Sequencing was carried out using peripheral blood. These receptors came from a human donor with acute or convalescent COVID-19. The donor label of this sample is uncertain.

The rearrangement links TRBV6-5 to TRBJ2-2, with D perhaps TRBD1 (5 bases). The CDR3 consists of 14 residues. Germline CDR1 reads MNHEY; CDR2 reads SVGAGI. Trimming stripped 5 bases from V and 7 bases from J, with 14 bases between. CDR3 region: CASSPQGIGGELFF. In nucleotides, the CDR3 is TGTGCCAGCAGTCCCCAGGGTATCGGCGGGGAGCTGTTTTTT.

Note on this clone: The same CDR3 can be traced to other DNA sequences in this sample. V is TRBV5-1 and J is TRBJ2-6; no reliable D call. The CDR3 totals 15 residues. Germline CDR1 SGHRS, CDR2 YFSETQ. Trimming stripped 0 bases from V and 0 bases from J, with 4 bases between. The CDR3 DNA follows: TGCGCCAGCAGCTTGGGAGGCTCTGGGGCCAACGTCCTGACTTTC. Its protein product is CASSLGGSGANVLTF.

The chain uses TRBV6-1 and TRBJ1-3; D call uncertain. Trimming took off 0 bases at V and 16 bases at J, with 10 bases between the two ends. The CDR3 is 11 residues long. CDR1 MNHNS and CDR2 SASEGT come from the germline V gene. The CDR3 protein is CASSEAGRGYF. The CDR3 nucleotides are TGTGCCAGCAGTGAAGCGGGTAGAGGGTATTTT.

The V call is TRBV6-5, the J call TRBJ1-2; 9 bases align to TRBD1. Germline V CDR1 and CDR2: MNHEY, SVGAGI. CDR3 length equals 14 residues. The V segment lost 6 bases and the J segment 0 bases; nucleotides outside the gene matches: 2. The CDR3 bases are TGTGCCAGCAGGGGGACAGGGCCTAACTATGGCTACACCTTC. Protein sequence: CASRGTGPNYGYTF.

The rearrangement links TRBV18 to TRBJ2-7, with 13 bases matching TRBD2. V gave up 6 bases and J gave up 6 bases; unmatched junction bases: 8. The CDR3 length is 15 residues. CDR1 and CDR2 from the germline V gene are KGHSH and LQKENI. The chain's CDR3 is CASSLGLAGEGEQYF. For the CDR3, the DNA is TGTGCCAGCTCCCTCGGACTAGCGGGAGAAGGCGAGCAGTACTTC. Full variable domain (missing parts from reference TRBV18 and TRBJ2-7): NAGVMQNPRHLVRRRGQEARLRCSPMKGHSHVYWYRQLPEEGLKFMVYLQKENIIDESGMPKERFSAEFPKEGPSILRIQQVVRGDSAAYFCASSLGLAGEGEQYFGPGTRLTVT.

This clone was seen a single time. The V and J genes are TRBV7-9 and TRBJ2-7; 7 bases line up with TRBD1. V was clipped by 1 base and J by 7 bases; unmatched bases: 4. The CDR3 consists of 13 residues. Germline V gives CDR1 SEHNR, CDR2 FQNEAQ (reference sequence). The CDR3 here is CASSLGAGGEQYF. CDR3 in DNA: TGTGCCAGCAGCTTAGGTGCAGGGGGTGAGCAGTACTTC.

The chain links TRBV30 to TRBJ1-1, with no clear D. Per the germline V gene, CDR1 is GTSNPN and CDR2 is SVGIG (reference sequence). This CDR3 spans 12 amino acids. V lost 2 bases and J lost 1, with 5 bases in between. The CDR3 spells CAWSRRNTEAFF. The CDR3 DNA is TGTGCCTGGAGTCGGAGGAACACTGAAGCTTTCTTT.

This sequence joins TRBV28 and TRBJ1-1; D may be TRBD1 (6 bases). With 5 bases removed from V and 5 bases from J, the gap between germline ends came to 9 bases. This CDR3 has 12 amino acids. Germline CDR1 and CDR2: MDHEN and SYDVKM. CDR3 residues: CASSHRATEAFF. DNA of the CDR3: TGTGCCAGCAGTCACAGGGCGACTGAAGCTTTCTTT.

A note on this clone: Other DNA sequences in this specimen translate into the identical CDR3. The chain recombines TRBV5-1 with TRBJ2-5; D remains ambiguous. CDR1 is SGHRS and CDR2 is YFSETQ in the germline V gene. The CDR3 totals 14 residues. V was cut by 0 bases and J by 1 base, with 7 bases left in between. CDR3 DNA: TGCGCCAGCAGCTTGGGACAACTCCAAGAGACCCAGTACTTC. It specifies CASSLGQLQETQYF.

The chain combines TRBV5-1 with TRBJ1-4, with 7 bases that match TRBD1. V lost 4 bases to trimming and J lost 0 bases; unmatched junction nucleotides: 3. The germline V gene encodes CDR1 SGHRS and CDR2 YFSETQ. This CDR3 is built from 15 residues. CDR3 nucleotide sequence: TGCGCCAGCAGCCGAACAGGGGCAACTAATGAAAAACTGTTTTTT. Protein product: CASSRTGATNEKLFF. Full variable domain (missing parts from reference TRBV5-1 and TRBJ1-4): KAGVTQTPRYLIKTRGQQVTLSCSPISGHRSVSWYQQTPGQGLQFLFEYFSETQRNKGNFPGRFSGRQFSNSRSEMNVSTLELGDSALYLCASSRTGATNEKLFFGSGTQLSVL.

This chain uses TRBV10-3 with TRBJ2-5, with TRBD2 matching 10 bases. Trimming cost V 8 bases and J 4 bases; bases outside gene matches: 4. In germline, CDR1 is ENHRY, CDR2 SYGVKD. The CDR3 has 13 amino acids. This chain's CDR3 is CAIAPSGRETQYF. The CDR3 region has the DNA TGTGCCATCGCGCCTAGCGGGAGAGAGACCCAGTACTTC.

The V call is TRBV5-8, the J call TRBJ1-4; TRBD1 aligns across 9 bases. The ends lost 5 bases at V and 7 bases at J; junction bases unmatched: 9. The CDR3 consists of 15 residues. Germline V gene data show CDR1 as SGHTS and CDR2 as YDEGEE. CDR3 in DNA: TGTGCCAGCAGGGTACGTGGGACAGGGAGTGAAAAACTGTTTTTT. Its protein is CASRVRGTGSEKLFF. The complete variable domain, with remaining parts taken from reference TRBV5-8 and TRBJ1-4, reads EAGVTQSPTHLIKTRGQQATLRCSPISGHTSVYWYQQALGLGLQFLLWYDEGEERNRGNFPPRFSGRQFPNYSSELNVNALELEDSALYLCASRVRGTGSEKLFFGSGTQLSVL.

V and J are TRBV5-1 and TRBJ1-6; 8 bases agree with TRBD1. CDR1 and CDR2 (germline): SGHRS, YFSETQ. The CDR3 is made up of 13 amino acids. V shed 4 bases, J shed 10 bases, and the junction held 4 bases outside the gene matches. CDR3 DNA sequence: TGCGCCAGCAGCCAGGACAGGGAGTCACCCCTCCACTTT. Amino acids: CASSQDRESPLHF.

The CDR3: CAWSPGMNTEAFF. Here the CDR3 DNA reads TGTGCCTGGAGTCCGGGGATGAACACTGAAGCTTTCTTT. The chain couples TRBV30 to TRBJ1-1; D remains ambiguous. V shed 2 bases and J shed 0 bases, with 7 bases lying between them. This CDR3 region has 13 residues. Looked up from germline, CDR1 is GTSNPN and CDR2 is SVGIG (reference sequence).

The chain uses TRBV29-1 and TRBJ2-7, with D possibly TRBD2 on 5 matching bases. The V end was cut by 6 bases, the J end by 3 bases, with 9 bases between. The germline V gene has CDR1 SQVTM and CDR2 ANQGSEA. The CDR3 loop spans 11 amino acids. The CDR3: CSVHRGYEQYF. CDR3 in DNA: TGCAGCGTCCATCGGGGCTACGAGCAGTACTTC.

The chain couples TRBV2 to TRBJ1-5, with a weak D call TRBD1 (6 bases). Trimming cost V 6 bases and J 5 bases, with 17 bases left between them. The CDR3 extends over 15 amino acids. Germline loops: CDR1 SNHLY, CDR2 FYNNEI. The CDR3 sequence is CASSPGVSADQPQHF. The CDR3 DNA sequence: TGTGCCAGCAGCCCAGGGGTCTCGGCCGATCAGCCCCAGCATTTT.

This chain joins TRBV5-1 and TRBJ1-2; D possibly corresponds to TRBD1 (6 bases). V was cut by 2 bases and J by 7 bases, with 18 bases left in between. The CDR3 is 15 amino acids. Looked up from germline, CDR1 is SGHRS and CDR2 is YFSETQ. The CDR3 DNA reads as TGCGCCAGCAGCTTTAACAGGGAAGAGGTCGGTGGCTACACCTTC. Translated: CASSFNREEVGGYTF. The whole variable domain, remainder taken from reference TRBV5-1 and TRBJ1-2, is KAGVTQTPRYLIKTRGQQVTLSCSPISGHRSVSWYQQTPGQGLQFLFEYFSETQRNKGNFPGRFSGRQFSNSRSEMNVSTLELGDSALYLCASSFNREEVGGYTFGSGTRLTVV.

This rearrangement joins TRBV28 to TRBJ1-4, with TRBD1 matching over 9 bases. The CDR3 covers 16 residues. Trimming took 6 bases from V and 5 from J; bases not matched to a gene: 10. CDR1 and CDR2 (germline): MDHEN, SYDVKM. The CDR3 region has the DNA TGTGCCAGCAGCCTATTCGGACAGGGGAGAAATGAAAAACTGTTTTTT. This translates into CASSLFGQGRNEKLFF.

V is TRBV28 and J is TRBJ2-1, with D possibly matching TRBD2 (5 bases). Germline CDR1 reads MDHEN; CDR2 reads SYDVKM. This CDR3 spans 14 amino acids. The ends were cut back, 4 bases at V and 3 bases at J, with 10 bases in the middle. The CDR3 is CASSSGDYYNEQFF. The CDR3, as DNA: TGTGCCAGCAGTTCAGGAGACTACTACAATGAGCAGTTCTTC.

This clone has just a few counts. This chain links TRBV5-4 with TRBJ2-7; D might be TRBD1 (6 bases). CDR1 SGHNT and CDR2 YYREEE come from the germline V gene (reference sequence). The CDR3 sequence is 14 residues long. Trimming shortened V by 4 bases and J by 1 base, and 12 bases separated the two germline ends. CDR3 sequence: CASSLDSASYEQYF. DNA for the CDR3: TGTGCCAGCAGCCTGGACAGTGCTTCCTACGAGCAGTACTTC.

This rearrangement joins TRBV27 to TRBJ2-7; D might be TRBD2 (5 bases). CDR3 length: 13 amino acids. Trimming took off 6 bases at V and 3 bases at J, with 12 bases between the two ends. CDR1 MNHEY and CDR2 SMNVEV come from the germline V gene (reference sequence). The CDR3 is CASRDIDYYEQYF. Written as DNA, the CDR3 is TGTGCCAGCAGAGACATTGACTACTACGAGCAGTACTTC.

The rearrangement links TRBV11-2 to TRBJ1-2, with unresolved D. Trimming left V 1 base short and J 0 bases short, with 6 bases between. This CDR3 spans 14 amino acids. Looked up from germline, CDR1 is SGHAT and CDR2 is FQNNGV. CDR3 bases: TGTGCCAGCAGCTTAGCGACTACTAACTATGGCTACACCTTC. Translating gives CASSLATTNYGYTF.

This sequence joins TRBV30 and TRBJ2-7, with 11 bases that match TRBD2. The CDR3 is made up of 18 amino acids. V lost 5 bases and J lost 6; bases outside the gene matches: 21. Germline CDR1 is GTSNPN and CDR2 is SVGIG (reference sequence). As DNA, the CDR3 is TGTGCCTGGGGCTGGGGTAGCGGGAGGGCCGCACGACTCTCCGAGCAGTACTTC. This gives the protein CAWGWGSGRAARLSEQYF. Complete variable domain (other parts from reference TRBV30 and TRBJ2-7): SQTIHQWPATLVQPVGSPLSLECTVEGTSNPNLYWYRQAAGRGLQLLFYSVGIGQISSEVPQNLSASRPQDRQFILSSKKLLLSDSGFYLCAWGWGSGRAARLSEQYFGPGTRLTVT.